The clone carrying this T cell receptor (beta chain) was counted at least ten times. This entry belongs to a study of T cells in Graves' hyperthyroidism and ophthalmopathy. Amplification yielded TCR beta CDR3 regions, with RNA transcripts as the source. HTBI primers were employed in a first-round RT-PCR of the TCR CDR3. TCRdb redid the calling of the multiplex PCR reads with MiXCR, one entry per CDR3 protein. Of about 740,000 distinct CDR3 sequences in the sample, approximately 14% were seen once. Germline CDR1 reads SNHLY; CDR2 reads FYNNEI. This CDR3 comprises 15 residues. The V end lost 6 bases, the J end lost 5 bases, and 17 bases lay between the germline ends. Fresh peripheral blood, 7.5 to 10 ml, was the source of the PBMCs.

The clonotype originates from a woman aged 18-35 years with Graves' hyperthyroidism. This chain joins TRBV2 and TRBJ2-1, with D possibly TRBD1 on 5 matching bases. The sequencing input was blood. The CDR3: CASRLREFGNNEQFF. CDR3 nucleotide sequence: TGTGCCAGCAGGCTCAGGGAATTTGGCAACAATGAGCAGTTCTTC.